Listed below are T cell receptor beta chains from one sample, sequenced in a study of shared clonotypes between healthy human individuals. Profiled with immunoSEQ multiplex PCR; TCRdb holds only in-frame clones, not every one. This sample has 500,000 to 650,000 clones, with roughly 79% found just once. What was sequenced was PBMCs. These receptors originate from a woman between 35 and 50 years old in good health. Some clones in this sample may be carry-over from other donors' samples. The CDR3 runs from the conserved cysteine through the conserved F or W. D genes are given only for firm matches.

>TRBD2|TRBV4-3
CASSQDWRRSGRRDEQYF
>NA|TRBV15
CATGEERADEQYF
>TRBD1|TRBV5-4
CASRQGPTDTQYF
>TRBD2|TRBV25-1
CASTPREGYYNEQFF
>NA|TRBV28
CASSSPSGVTYNEQFF
>TRBD1|TRBV5-8
CAQADFGQASYNEQFF
>TRBD1|TRBV29-1
CSVQDRASYEQYF
>NA|TRBV11-2
CASSLGLNLYNEQFF
>NA|TRBV5-4
CASSRGQVGYTF
>NA|TRBV5-1
CASSLETGHPVDIQYF
>TRBD1|TRBV6-1
CASSAWTGSDTEAFF
>TRBD1|TRBV6-1
CASGQGGTEAFF
>NA|TRBV6-1
CASADNEQFF
>TRBD1|TRBV28
CASGSGGAPYEQYF
>TRBD2|TRBV11-3
CASSPGTSGVKEQFF
>TRBD1|TRBV9
CASSSRTGVIGGELFF
>NA|TRBV4-3
CASSPAKGWNIQYF
>NA|TRBV5-1
CASSLAPYTEAFF
>NA|TRBV7-8
CASSSSTLRNTEAFF
>TRBD2|TRBV6-1
CASSGGTSGNNEQFF
>NA|TRBV2
CASSGGAGFKEKLFF
>NA|TRBV11-3
CASSLLRHEQYF
>NA|TRBV28
CASVRDPNSPLHF
>NA|TRBV7-9
CASSLYPQPQHF
>NA|TRBV5-1
CASSRLGVNTEAFF
>TRBD1|TRBV30
CACMGDRQQNEQFF
>NA|TRBV11-3
CASSSERGETQYF
>NA|TRBV28
CASRDSAPLGYTF
>TRBD2|TRBV5-4
CASNREGRNTGELFF
>TRBD1|TRBV19
CATTEDGQGGYEQYF
>TRBD2|TRBV7-3
CASSLGTSGNEQYF
>TRBD1|TRBV5-1
CASSVQGATYNEQFF
>NA|TRBV19
CASSPPGTLRDTQYF
>TRBD2|TRBV5-1
CASSLRDPGTSGNEQFF
>NA|TRBV9
CASSAPGGANYGYTF
>TRBD2|TRBV27
CASSSPGLAGGGDTQYF
>NA|TRBV7-9
CASSSTNTGELFF
>TRBD2|TRBV18
CASSPMGRGETYEQYF
>TRBD2|TRBV5-6
CASTPGGLAVGQSTDTQYF
>NA|TRBV7-2
CASSSDRRLPQHF